This TCR beta chain derives from a study of OX40 agonist ivuxolimab in advanced cancers. The CDR3 contains 16 residues. Between the trimmed V and J ends, which lost 0 bases and 6 bases, there was a span of 13 bases. The germline CDR1 and CDR2 sequences are SGHDT and YYEEEE. The data were produced by immunoSEQ multiplex PCR, yet TCRdb's version contains in-frame clones alone and is incomplete. The sample carries roughly 89,000 clones, about 86% recorded once. This specimen consisted of CD4+ or CD8+ T cells sorted from blood, obtained in a trial of the OX40 agonist ivuxolimab. The gene calls are TRBV5-6 and TRBJ1-6, with unresolved D. The TCR was taken from an adult with an advanced solid tumor such as melanoma, head and neck, liver or kidney cancer. CDR3 region: CASSLGTGRFNSPLHF. As DNA, the CDR3 is TGTGCCAGCAGCTTGGGGACGGGAAGATTTAATTCACCCCTCCACTTT.